The rows below give T cell receptor beta chains drawn from one sample of a study of shared clonotypes between healthy human individuals. Only in-frame clones appear in the TCRdb table, and some are missing; sequencing was by immunoSEQ multiplex PCR. The data contain about 800,000 clones, around 96% of them singletons. The specimen sequenced was naive CD8+ T cells sorted from blood. These receptors were taken from a man aged 30 to 45 in good health. The CDR3 runs from the conserved cysteine through the conserved F or W. A D gene is named only where the DNA matches it firmly. Rows may omit the clone size; those that give it use once, few, many or a size class.

d_call j_call clone_size v_call cdr3_nt cdr3_aa
- TRBJ2-5 once TRBV11-2 TGTGCCAGCAGCGCCCGGGTGGGGGAAGAGACCCAGTACTTC CASSARVGEETQYF
TRBD1 TRBJ2-2 - TRBV25-1 TGTGCCAGCAGTCTACAGGGGGACACCGGGGAGCTGTTTTTT CASSLQGDTGELFF
- TRBJ2-7 - TRBV9 TGTGCCAGCAGCCTAGGAGGAGCCTCCTACGAGCAGTACTTC CASSLGGASYEQYF
TRBD1 TRBJ1-2 - TRBV15 TGTGCCACCAGCAGAGCTGGACAGGGGGCGCGTGGCTACACCTTC CATSRAGQGARGYTF
- TRBJ1-4 - TRBV27 TGTGCCAGCAGTTCCTCAGGGTTCGGTGAAAAACTGTTTTTT CASSSSGFGEKLFF
TRBD2 TRBJ2-7 - TRBV10-1 TGCGCCAGCAGACGGACTAGCGGGTCCGAGCAGTACTTC CASRRTSGSEQYF
TRBD1 TRBJ1-2 - TRBV4-1 TGCGCCAGCAGCCCCGAAGACAGGGTCTATGGCTACACCTTC CASSPEDRVYGYTF
- TRBJ2-5 - TRBV7-9 TGTGCCAGCAGCTTATTTAAGTGGGACCGCCAAGAGACCCAGTACTTC CASSLFKWDRQETQYF
TRBD1 TRBJ1-2 - TRBV29-1 TGCAGCGTTGAAGATGGGCAGGGGGTTGAGAACACCTTC CSVEDGQGVENTF
TRBD2 TRBJ2-3 - TRBV29-1 TGCAGCGTTGATTCGCCCCGGGAGGGAGATACGCAGTATTTT CSVDSPREGDTQYF
TRBD1 TRBJ1-2 - TRBV6-5 TGTGCCAGCAGTTATTCACAGGGGGAGGGCTACACCTTC CASSYSQGEGYTF
TRBD2 TRBJ2-1 - TRBV4-3 TGCGCCAGCAGCCAAGGGACTAGCAAGCCGTTCTTC CASSQGTSKPFF
TRBD1 TRBJ2-7 - TRBV29-1 TGCAGCGTTGAGCCGGGACAGGGACAACGGAATGAGCGGTTCTTC CSVEPGQGQRNERFF
- TRBJ1-4 - TRBV9 TGTGCCAGCAGCGTAGAAAGCTCAACTAATGAAAAACTGTTTTTT CASSVESSTNEKLFF
- TRBJ1-1 once TRBV5-1 TGCGCCAGCAGCTTTGAAACAGGGTACACTGAAGCTTTCTTT CASSFETGYTEAFF
TRBD2 TRBJ2-1 - TRBV9 TGTGCCAGCAGCGTGGGCGGGAGAGGTTCCTACAATGAGCAGTTCTTC CASSVGGRGSYNEQFF
- TRBJ2-3 few TRBV27 TGTGCCAGCAGTTTATTAGGAGATACGCAGTATTTT CASSLLGDTQYF
- TRBJ1-5 - TRBV6-1 TGTGCCAGCATCTCGTCCAGTAACAATCAGCCCCAGCATTTT CASISSSNNQPQHF
- TRBJ2-6 - TRBV14 TGTGCCAGCAGACCAAGACGTCCGAGCGAGGGCAGCACAAGCTCTGGGGCCAACGTCCTGACTTTC CASRPRRPSEGSTSSGANVLTF
TRBD1 TRBJ1-4 - TRBV2 TGTGCCAGCAGAGACCCTGGACAGGGGGCCCAGCCGACTAATGAAAAACTGTTTTTT CASRDPGQGAQPTNEKLFF
TRBD2 TRBJ2-7 - TRBV28 TGTGCCAGCAGTTTTCCGGGACTAAGTTACGAGCAGTACTTC CASSFPGLSYEQYF
TRBD2 TRBJ2-4 few TRBV5-1 TGCGCCAGCAGCTTGGCCACAGCGGGAGGGCGTATGAACATTCAGTACTTC CASSLATAGGRMNIQYF
TRBD1 TRBJ2-7 - TRBV6-5 TGTGCCAGCAGTTACGACGGACAGGGTTACGAGCAGTACTTC CASSYDGQGYEQYF
- TRBJ2-7 - TRBV11-2 TGTGCCAGCAGCTCCCTACCCACCTACGAGCAGTACTTC CASSSLPTYEQYF
TRBD2 TRBJ2-7 - TRBV7-9 TGTGCCAGCAGCACCATAGCGGGATGGTACGAGCAGTACTTC CASSTIAGWYEQYF
TRBD1 TRBJ1-1 once TRBV10-2 TGCGCCAGCAGTTTGGACAGGGAAACTGAAGCTTTCTTT CASSLDRETEAFF
TRBD1 TRBJ1-2 - TRBV11-2 TGTGCCAGCAGCTACGGACAGGTCGGTGGCTACACCTTC CASSYGQVGGYTF
TRBD1 TRBJ1-4 - TRBV28 TGTGCCAGCAGTCTACGTCCCGGGACAGGGAGGGAAAAACTGTTTTTT CASSLRPGTGREKLFF
- TRBJ1-1 - TRBV10-3 TGTGCCATCAGTGAGGCTAGGAACACTGAAGCTTTCTTT CAISEARNTEAFF
- TRBJ1-1 - TRBV6-5 TGTGCCAGCAGTTACGGGGGGCGGACTGAAGCTTTCTTT CASSYGGRTEAFF
- TRBJ1-1 - TRBV5-1 TGCGCCTGGAGGACGTATGGGAACACTGAAGCTTTCTTT CAWRTYGNTEAFF
TRBD2 TRBJ2-5 - TRBV19 TGTGCCAGTAGTATGAGGAGGGTGAGCAGCGGGAGGGGTGAGACCCAGTACTTC CASSMRRVSSGRGETQYF
TRBD1 TRBJ2-7 - TRBV19 TGTGCCAGTAGTTTCTCCTCGACAGGGGAATACGAGCAGTACTTC CASSFSSTGEYEQYF
TRBD1 TRBJ2-7 - TRBV28 TGTGCCAGCAGTGTACCCGGGACAGGGGTCAAGCAGTACTTC CASSVPGTGVKQYF
TRBD2 TRBJ2-7 - TRBV6-1 TGTGCCAGCAGTGGCGGGAGCTCCTACGAGCAGTACTTC CASSGGSSYEQYF
- TRBJ1-2 - TRBV4-3 TGCGCCAGCAGCCAAGAACGGGGCGGGGGCTACACCTTC CASSQERGGGYTF
- TRBJ2-1 - TRBV5-1 TGCGCCAGCAGTTTTAGCGGCTCCTACAATGAGCAGTTCTTC CASSFSGSYNEQFF
- TRBJ1-1 - TRBV7-2 TGTGCCAGCAGCTTATATGGGGCTTCGTTCGGGACTGAAGCTTTCTTT CASSLYGASFGTEAFF
- TRBJ2-1 - TRBV28 TGTGCCAGCAGTTCCGGGGGGCTCCCGCAGTTCTTC CASSSGGLPQFF
TRBD1 TRBJ2-4 - TRBV10-1 TGCGCCAGCAGCCCCGGACAGGGTGTTGACATTCAGTACTTC CASSPGQGVDIQYF
- TRBJ2-2 - TRBV4-3 TGCGCCAGCAGCCAAGATCCAGGGATCGGGGAGCTGTTTTTT CASSQDPGIGELFF
- TRBJ2-7 - TRBV4-2 TGTGCCAGCAGCACTTATCCATCGACGTCCGTGGAGCAGTACTTC CASSTYPSTSVEQYF
TRBD1 TRBJ2-1 - TRBV28 TGTGACGGGACAGTAAGACAGTTCTTC CDGTVRQFF
- TRBJ2-2 - TRBV5-1 TGCGCCAGCAGACGGACAGATAATACTTTGGGGGAGCTGTTTTTT CASRRTDNTLGELFF
- TRBJ2-7 - TRBV9 TGTGCCAGCAGCGTTGGGGGACTGACGGAGCAGTACTTC CASSVGGLTEQYF
TRBD1 TRBJ1-1 - TRBV19 TGTGCCAGCACCCTACAGGGGATGAACACTGAAGCTTTCTTT CASTLQGMNTEAFF
TRBD2 TRBJ2-1 - TRBV27 TGTGCCAGCAGTTTATACCTAGCGGCATCCTACAATGAGCAGTTCTTC CASSLYLAASYNEQFF
TRBD1 TRBJ1-4 - TRBV7-9 TGTGCTCTTCCAGGGGGGTTGAATAATGAAAAACTGTTTTTT CALPGGLNNEKLFF
- TRBJ2-7 - TRBV13 TGTGCCAGCAGCTTAGGCCTCGCCGACTACGAGCAGTACTTC CASSLGLADYEQYF
- TRBJ2-1 - TRBV7-6 TGTGCCAGCAGCTTAGCGCTCGGAAGCTCCTACAATGAGCAGTTCTTC CASSLALGSSYNEQFF
TRBD2 TRBJ2-3 - TRBV15 TGTGCCACCAGCAGAGGACTAGCGGCTAGCACAGATACGCAGTATTTT CATSRGLAASTDTQYF
- TRBJ2-7 - TRBV7-6 TGTGCCAGCAGCCTGGAGCGTGCGCCCTACGAGCAGTACTTC CASSLERAPYEQYF
- TRBJ2-2 - TRBV10-2 TGCGCCAGCACCTACACCGGGGAGCTGTTTTTT CASTYTGELFF
TRBD1 TRBJ2-7 - TRBV7-9 TGTGCCAGCAGTCGGACAGGGGAGGGGTCCTACGAGCAGTACTTC CASSRTGEGSYEQYF
- TRBJ1-5 - TRBV15 TGTGCCACCAGCAGCAGGGGAAGCAATCAGCCCCAGCATTTT CATSSRGSNQPQHF
- TRBJ2-2 - TRBV7-8 TGTGCCAGTCGGGCGGGGAACACCGGGGAGCTGTTTTTT CASRAGNTGELFF
- TRBJ2-1 - TRBV19 TGTGCCAGTAGTATTTCGGCGGTGAGCTCCTACAATGAGCAGTTCTTC CASSISAVSSYNEQFF
- TRBJ2-2 once TRBV9 TGTGCCAGCAGCTCGGGACCAAACACCGGGGAGCTGTTTTTT CASSSGPNTGELFF
- TRBJ2-1 - TRBV7-9 TGTGCCAGCAGCTTAGAAAGAGAACTGGTGTACGAGCAGTTCTTC CASSLERELVYEQFF